Listed here is a single T cell receptor (beta chain). Its antigen is unidentified. Per the original methods: For papillary thyroid cancer, a distant-metastasis classifier was constructed from CDR3 differences observed across clinicopathological groups. TCRdb re-processed the PCR reads through MiXCR. The V and J calls come from TCRdb's annotation, not from the publication. In the table there are around 30,000 clones, 11% of which are singletons. Trimming cost V 0 bases and J 14 bases, with 7 bases left between them. CDR3 length: 11 amino acids. The germline V gene has CDR1 MNHEY and CDR2 SVGAGI. The data stem from a study of metastatic and nonmetastatic thyroid tumors. Study background: Comparative analysis of repertoires was undertaken across blood and tumor or nodule tissue obtained from malignant and benign thyroid patients.

Nobody among the patients had been given any treatment before thyroid surgery. Study conclusions and caveats: Malignant thyroid tumors reportedly had TCR beta diversity that was significantly higher than in benign nodules, in blood and tumor.

The sequencing sample was made of blood. This chain joins TRBV6-5 and TRBJ1-4; D call uncertain. This clonotype was obtained from a female donor with papillary thyroid cancer or a benign thyroid nodule (not recorded which). Some clones in this sample may be carry-over from other donors' samples. CDR3 in amino acids: CASSYSESLFF. The CDR3 DNA sequence: TGTGCCAGCAGTTACTCGGAAAGCCTGTTTTTT.